This T cell receptor beta chain was sequenced for a study of identical twins. The study's findings and limits: Cross-sectional statistical analysis, not tracking of the same donors, underpinned the conclusions. One should note that invariant MAIT and iNKT cells could partly confound zero-insertion analyses. Among monozygotic twins, out-of-frame TCR alpha sharing exceeded what models predicted. Whereas memory repertoires showed no such difference, abundant cord blood beta clonotypes carried fewer insertions.

MiXCR, applied by TCRdb to the 5' RACE reads, yields one record per CDR3 protein. The sample has 250,000 or so distinct CDR3 sequences, 7.5% seen once; the top ten hold 5% to 6%. The CDR3 sequence is 13 residues long. Germline values: CDR1 MNHNS, CDR2 SASEGT. Trimming removed 6 bases from V and 6 bases from J; junction bases left unmatched: 5. This clonotype was seen a few times. Its antigen is not identified. These data were also filed under a second study, of yellow fever vaccine responses in identical twins.

The sequenced sample was CD8+ T cells sorted from blood. The chain combines TRBV6-1 with TRBJ1-5, with TRBD1 identical over 7 bases. This clonotype originated in a woman under 30 in good health. The CDR3: CASRRGPGQPQHF. The CDR3 DNA follows: TGTGCCAGCAGGAGGGGGCCGGGTCAGCCCCAGCATTTT.